Listed below are T cell receptor beta chains from one sample, sequenced in a study of molecular identifiers for immune sequencing clone quantification. From the PCR reads, TCRdb called clonotypes with MiXCR, one entry per CDR3 protein. The sample holds about 640,000 distinct CDR3 sequences, around 20% seen once. The specimen was naive CD8+ T cells from blood, with Jurkat cell RNA spiked in. These receptor sequences come from a human donor in good health. Some libraries in this study had Jurkat cell RNA spiked in. CDR3s leave out the opening cysteine and the closing phenylalanine or tryptophan.

TRBJ2-3,TRBV7-2,ASSLDTSGGDTQY
TRBJ2-7,TRBV6-2/TRBV6-3,ASSATGGSYEQY
TRBJ2-1,TRBV4-1,ASSRELWDEQF
TRBJ2-7,TRBV7-9,ASSLGELRANAPAGLYEQY
TRBJ2-7,TRBV20-1,SARPQGLSYEQY
TRBJ1-5,TRBV4-3,ASSQDRGADQPQH
TRBJ2-7,TRBV27,ASSPITTRASYEQY
TRBJ2-3,TRBV27,ASSAGTGGMTDTQY
TRBJ1-1,TRBV7-9,ASEGQNLEAF
TRBJ2-3,TRBV18,ASSPGTGVLTDTQY
TRBJ2-6,TRBV11-2,ASSTGPYGANVLT
TRBJ1-1,TRBV6-1,ASSDPFAGGAGTEAF
TRBJ2-3,TRBV3-1,ASSQPYTDTQY
TRBJ2-3,TRBV27,ASRPFGDRGSTDTQY
TRBJ2-7,TRBV2,ASRAIRPEQY
TRBJ2-1,TRBV20-1,SATLLGLGNEQF
TRBJ2-1,TRBV11-2,ASSSPDSSYNEQF
TRBJ2-2,TRBV24-1,ATSDFYDSGTGELF
TRBJ1-1,TRBV6-2/TRBV6-3,ASVRDLNTEAF
TRBJ2-2,TRBV4-1,VSSQRETTGELF
TRBJ2-2,TRBV9,ASSWRLAGSSTGELF
TRBJ2-7,TRBV5-5,ASSHSDRPYEQY
TRBJ2-7,TRBV28,ASSPTGTTASHEQY
TRBJ1-2,TRBV7-8,ASSYGDYGYI
TRBJ2-7,TRBV4-1,ASSQAGTGGHEQY
TRBJ2-1,TRBV30,AWSPVNNEQF
TRBJ2-7,TRBV27,ASSPRDGPSYEQY
TRBJ1-4,TRBV6-6,ASSRTGVNEKLF
TRBJ2-1,TRBV24-1,ATSARTVSADEQF
TRBJ2-3,TRBV7-9,ASKRGTDTQY
TRBJ2-3,TRBV11-3,ASSFRGGPTDTQY
TRBJ1-2,TRBV14,ASSQTGIFGYT
TRBJ2-7,TRBV10-3,ATVSGTDSYEQY
TRBJ1-2,TRBV6-5,ASSFSTGVKGYGYT
TRBJ2-5,TRBV12-3/TRBV12-4,ASIPGQGPMAQY
TRBJ2-6,TRBV6-5,ASSRNTGANVLT
TRBJ2-3,TRBV9,ASSTLAARQDTQY
TRBJ2-7,TRBV2,ASSPSGEQGKGEQY
TRBJ2-7,TRBV10-1,ASSESTGSHEQY
TRBJ2-7,TRBV27,ASSLFQGPYEQY
TRBJ2-7,TRBV5-1,ASSDDASGDEQY
TRBJ1-5,TRBV28,ASNISPGTGVNQPQH
TRBJ2-3,TRBV4-3,ASSQGVQDTQY
TRBJ2-1,TRBV12-3/TRBV12-4,ASSLGGGFLNEQF